This is a list of T cell receptor beta chains from one sample in a study of blood T cells in healthy people across ages. TCRdb re-called the 5' RACE reads through MiXCR, storing one row per CDR3 protein. The sample holds 500,000 to 600,000 distinct CDR3 sequences, roughly 28% seen once. The specimen was blood. These receptors all stem from a woman aged 70-85 years in good health. Both conserved end residues are part of each CDR3. The D gene is left open where the match is weak. The size field is filled for only some rows; it gives once, few, many or a size class.

NA	TRBV19	once	TRBJ2-3	TGTGCCAGTAGTTTATCTAGCGTGGATACGCAGTATTTT	CASSLSSVDTQYF
TRBD1	TRBV7-9	few	TRBJ2-5	TGTGCCAGCAGCTTAGCGGGGACAGGGGGGAGAGAGCAGTACTTC	CASSLAGTGGREQYF
NA	TRBV11-2	NA	TRBJ2-7	TGTGCCAGCAGCTTTCGAAGCGCCGAGGGCGAGCAGTACTTC	CASSFRSAEGEQYF
TRBD1	TRBV20-1	NA	TRBJ2-2	TGCAGTGCTATAGACAGGGGGGGCACCGGGGAGCTGTTTTTT	CSAIDRGGTGELFF
NA	TRBV18	once	TRBJ1-2	TGTGCCAGCTCACAGGGACCAGAACGCTCTAACTATGGCTACACCTTC	CASSQGPERSNYGYTF
TRBD1	TRBV20-1	few	TRBJ1-3	TGCAGTGCTGGAAACAGGGGTCCTGGAAACACCATATATTTT	CSAGNRGPGNTIYF
NA	TRBV4-3	NA	TRBJ1-1	TGCGCCAGCAGCTTCGGGTCTGTAAGCGTGAACACTGAAGCTTTCTTT	CASSFGSVSVNTEAFF
NA	TRBV30	NA	TRBJ2-7	TGTGCCTTCAGACAGGCGGCCTCCTACGAGCAGTACTTC	CAFRQAASYEQYF
NA	TRBV7-2	NA	TRBJ2-1	TGTGCCAGCAGCTTAAAGGGCCCATCGGGCGATGAGCAGTTCTTC	CASSLKGPSGDEQFF
TRBD2	TRBV2	few	TRBJ2-5	TGTGCCAGCAGTGAATCGAGCGGGGGATGGCAAGAGACCCAGTACTTC	CASSESSGGWQETQYF
NA	TRBV6-2/TRBV6-3	few	TRBJ2-4	TGTGCCAGCAGGACGACAGCTAAAGACATTCAGTACTTC	CASRTTAKDIQYF
NA	TRBV6-4	NA	TRBJ2-2	TGTGCCAGCACCAGACCGAGCCGCACCGGGGAGCTGTTTTTT	CASTRPSRTGELFF
TRBD1	TRBV7-2	many	TRBJ2-1	TGTGCCAGCAGCTACCGGGACAGGCCATACAATGAGCAGTTCTTC	CASSYRDRPYNEQFF
NA	TRBV10-3	NA	TRBJ1-2	TGTGCCATCAGTGATCCGGGAGGAGGCTACACCTTC	CAISDPGGGYTF
NA	TRBV7-2	NA	TRBJ2-3	TGTGCCAGCAGCTTAGAACGAAGGAATACGCAGTATTTT	CASSLERRNTQYF
NA	TRBV7-2	few	TRBJ2-5	TGCGCCAGCAGTATCGGGGCCCAAGAGACCCAGTACTTC	CASSIGAQETQYF
NA	TRBV10-3	few	TRBJ2-1	TGTGCCATCAAGGGTTCTGGCAATGAGCAGTTCTTC	CAIKGSGNEQFF
TRBD1	TRBV5-5	many	TRBJ2-7	TGTGCCAGCAGCCCACAGGGGGCAAGGTACGAGCAGTACTTC	CASSPQGARYEQYF
NA	TRBV7-3	few	TRBJ2-1	TGTGCCAGCAGCTCTCGGGGGGCGTTCTACAATGAGCAGTTCTTC	CASSSRGAFYNEQFF
TRBD2	TRBV4-2	NA	TRBJ2-1	TGTGCCAGCAGCCAAGACCTGACTAGCGGGGCTTCCGCAGGGACCTGCAATGAGCAGTTCTTC	CASSQDLTSGASAGTCNEQFF
TRBD1	TRBV25-1	few	TRBJ1-3	TGTGCCAGCAGTGAACCCGGGACAGGGGGTCCGAGGAGCTCTGGAAACACCATATATTTT	CASSEPGTGGPRSSGNTIYF
TRBD1	TRBV24-1	NA	TRBJ2-5	TGTGCCACCAGTGATTGGGACAGCCAAGAGACCCAGTACTTC	CATSDWDSQETQYF
TRBD1	TRBV20-1	few	TRBJ1-2	TGCAGTGCTCGGGGACAGGTTACATATGGCTACACCTTC	CSARGQVTYGYTF